Listed below are T cell receptor beta chains from one sample, sequenced in a study of neurological immune-mediated disorders. Each CDR3 protein is one row after TCRdb ran MiXCR on the 5' RACE reads. The table shows 31,000 or so distinct CDR3 sequences, with about an eighth occurring only once. Specimen: CD4+ T cells from blood. All receptors derive from a female donor with HTLV-1-associated myelopathy (HAM/TSP). Both conserved end residues are part of each CDR3. D genes are given only for firm matches.

v_call	d_call	j_call	cdr3_aa
TRBV15	TRBD2	TRBJ2-1	CATSRDLLAGGGVQFF
TRBV20-1	TRBD1	TRBJ1-2	CSAATGDGYTF
TRBV5-1	.	TRBJ2-1	CASSPLAGSYNEQFF
TRBV7-7	TRBD2	TRBJ2-3	CASSSGTSGFTDTQYF
TRBV5-5	.	TRBJ2-5	CASSNQQETQYF
TRBV5-6	TRBD2	TRBJ2-2	CASSHTGGHTGELFF
TRBV20-1	.	TRBJ2-3	CSGVGGITDTQYF
TRBV14	TRBD2	TRBJ2-1	CASSPGIAGLSYNEQFF
TRBV20-1	TRBD2	TRBJ2-1	CSARRLAGEDEQFF
TRBV14	TRBD1	TRBJ2-1	CASSQWSTGQGGNEQFF
TRBV5-6	TRBD2	TRBJ2-7	CASSPGRIYEQYF
TRBV29-1	TRBD1	TRBJ2-5	CSVEKGQGWETQYF
TRBV28	TRBD1	TRBJ2-7	CANIGQGFYEKYF